A selection of T cell receptor beta chains follows, all from one sample in a study of CD8 T cells in ankylosing spondylitis. TCRdb used MiXCR to reprocess the 5' RACE reads, holding one entry per CDR3 protein. Of about 800,000 distinct CDR3 sequences in the sample, about an eighth are singletons; the top ten hold 0.45% to 0.6%. Sequences were obtained from blood, either unsorted or a sorted T cell fraction (not recorded which). All receptors come from a male donor with ankylosing spondylitis. CDR3s include the opening cysteine and the closing phenylalanine or tryptophan. Fields, in order: D gene, clone size, J gene, V gene, CDR3 protein, CDR3 DNA. A D gene is named only where the DNA matches it firmly. Clone size is stated in some rows and not others, as once, few, many or a class when expanded.

d_call: .
clone_size: few
j_call: TRBJ2-3
v_call: TRBV11-1
cdr3_aa: CASSPRLIISTGGTDTQYF
cdr3_nt: TGTGCCAGCAGCCCCCGGCTCATCATTAGCACGGGGGGCACAGATACGCAGTATTTT

d_call: .
clone_size: many
j_call: TRBJ2-3
v_call: TRBV5-5
cdr3_aa: CASRQGQTTDTQYF
cdr3_nt: TGTGCCAGCAGACAAGGACAGACTACAGATACGCAGTATTTT

d_call: .
clone_size: .
j_call: TRBJ1-2
v_call: TRBV29-1
cdr3_aa: CSVDRGKDPRGYTF
cdr3_nt: TGCAGCGTTGATAGGGGGAAGGACCCTCGTGGCTACACCTTC

d_call: TRBD2
clone_size: .
j_call: TRBJ2-1
v_call: TRBV2
cdr3_aa: CASHGLAGSNEQFF
cdr3_nt: TGTGCCAGCCACGGACTAGCGGGATCCAATGAGCAGTTCTTC

d_call: TRBD2
clone_size: few
j_call: TRBJ2-3
v_call: TRBV3-1
cdr3_aa: CASSQGLAGGPRRYF
cdr3_nt: TGTGCCAGCAGCCAAGGATTAGCGGGGGGGCCCAGGCGGTATTTT

d_call: .
clone_size: .
j_call: TRBJ2-7
v_call: TRBV20-1
cdr3_aa: CSASTRVGSYEQYF
cdr3_nt: TGCAGTGCTAGTACGAGGGTCGGATCCTACGAGCAGTACTTC

d_call: .
clone_size: many
j_call: TRBJ2-3
v_call: TRBV10-1
cdr3_aa: CASSAAGADTQYF
cdr3_nt: TGCGCCAGCAGTGCTGCAGGTGCAGATACGCAGTATTTT

d_call: .
clone_size: many
j_call: TRBJ2-7
v_call: TRBV7-2
cdr3_aa: CASSLTRQSYEQYF
cdr3_nt: TGTGCCAGCAGCTTAACCCGGCAGTCCTACGAGCAGTACTTC

d_call: .
clone_size: many
j_call: TRBJ2-2
v_call: TRBV5-1
cdr3_aa: CASSFSAGGTGELFF
cdr3_nt: TGCGCCAGCAGCTTTTCGGCAGGGGGGACCGGGGAGCTGTTTTTT

d_call: TRBD2
clone_size: few
j_call: TRBJ2-3
v_call: TRBV29-1
cdr3_aa: CSVEMAASGGTDTQYF
cdr3_nt: TGCAGCGTTGAAATGGCGGCTAGCGGGGGCACAGATACGCAGTATTTT

d_call: TRBD2
clone_size: .
j_call: TRBJ2-1
v_call: TRBV2
cdr3_aa: CASSVSRAGVPYNEQFF
cdr3_nt: TGTGCCAGCAGCGTGAGTAGGGCGGGAGTCCCCTACAATGAGCAGTTCTTC